The T cell receptor beta chain described here comes from a study of shared clonotypes between healthy human individuals. Deep-level running was used for the assay. For each subset, genomic DNA was distributed in equal portions over several immunoSEQ plates. TCRdb's table, derived via immunoSEQ multiplex PCR, lists solely in-frame clones and lacks some. The sample gives around 700,000 clones, around 72% of which show up once; 1.8% is in the top ten. As for this clone: Its target is not known.

Findings of the study overall: Naive subsets generally exceeded memory subsets in estimated richness. Limitation of the genetic and exposure-history diversity represented came from the few donors.

CDR1 and CDR2 (germline): SNHLY, FYNNEI. The V end lost 2 bases, the J end lost 4 bases, and 12 bases lay between the germline ends. The CDR3 spans 14 residues. V is TRBV2 and J is TRBJ2-7; the D gene is possibly TRBD1 (5 bases). This TCR came from a woman in her 30s in good health. Source material: memory CD4+ T cells sorted from blood. Indicated subset: CD45RA-negative fraction. CDR3 nucleotides: TGTGCCAGCAGTGAAAGGATCAGGGCTTACGAGCAGTACTTC. It is translated as CASSERIRAYEQYF.